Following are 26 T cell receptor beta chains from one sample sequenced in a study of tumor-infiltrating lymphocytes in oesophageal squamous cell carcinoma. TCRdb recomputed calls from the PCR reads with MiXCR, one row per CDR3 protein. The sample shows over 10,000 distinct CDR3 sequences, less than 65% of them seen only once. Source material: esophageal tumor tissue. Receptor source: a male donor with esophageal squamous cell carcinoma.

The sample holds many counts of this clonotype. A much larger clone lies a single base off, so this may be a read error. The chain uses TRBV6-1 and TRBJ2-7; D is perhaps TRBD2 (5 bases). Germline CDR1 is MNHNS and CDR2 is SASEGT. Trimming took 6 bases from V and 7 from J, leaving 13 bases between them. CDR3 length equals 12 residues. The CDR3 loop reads CASRLDTNEQYF. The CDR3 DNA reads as TGTGCCAGCAGACTAGACACTAATGAGCAGTACTTC.

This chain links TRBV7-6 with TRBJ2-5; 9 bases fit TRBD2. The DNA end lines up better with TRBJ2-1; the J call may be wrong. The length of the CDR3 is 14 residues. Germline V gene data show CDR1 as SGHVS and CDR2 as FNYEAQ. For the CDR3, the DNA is TGTGCCAGCAGCGGGACTAGCAATTACAATGAGCAGTTCTTC. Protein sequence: CASSGTSNYNEQFF.

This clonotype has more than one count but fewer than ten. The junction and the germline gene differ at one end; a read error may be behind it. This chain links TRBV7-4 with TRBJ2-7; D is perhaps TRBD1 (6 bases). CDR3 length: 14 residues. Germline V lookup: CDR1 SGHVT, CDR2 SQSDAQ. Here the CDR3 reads CASSFAGAGETQYF. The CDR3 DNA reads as TGTGCCAGCAGCTTTGCAGGGGCTGGAGAGACCCAGTACTTT.

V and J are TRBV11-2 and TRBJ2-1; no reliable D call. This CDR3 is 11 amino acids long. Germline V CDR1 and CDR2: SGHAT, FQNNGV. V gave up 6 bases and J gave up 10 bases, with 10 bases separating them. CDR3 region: CASRIGDEQFF. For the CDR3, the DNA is TGTGCCAGCAGGATAGGAGACGAGCAGTTCTTC. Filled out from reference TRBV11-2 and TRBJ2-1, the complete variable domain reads EAGVAQSPRYKIIEKRQSVAFWCNPISGHATLYWYQQILGQGPKLLIQFQNNGVVDDSQLPKDRFSAERLKGVDSTLKIQPAKLEDSAVYLCASRIGDEQFFGPGTRLTVL.

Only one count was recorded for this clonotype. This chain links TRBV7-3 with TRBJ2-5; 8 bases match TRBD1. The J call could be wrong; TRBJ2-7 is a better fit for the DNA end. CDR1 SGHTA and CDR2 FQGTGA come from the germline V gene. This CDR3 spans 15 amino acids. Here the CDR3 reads CASSNPGQATYEQYF. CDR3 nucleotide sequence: TGTGCCAGCAGCAACCCGGGACAGGCCACCTACGAGCAGTACTTC.

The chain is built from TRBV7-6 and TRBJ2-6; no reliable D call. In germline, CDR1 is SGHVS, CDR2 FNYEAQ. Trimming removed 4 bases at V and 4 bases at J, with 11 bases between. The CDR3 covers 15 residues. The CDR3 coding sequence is TGTGCCAGCAGCTCGATATTTTCCGGGGCCAACGTCCTGACTTTC. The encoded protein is CASSSIFSGANVLTF.

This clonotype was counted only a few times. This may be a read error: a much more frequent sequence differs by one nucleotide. The CDR3 is CASNIGRGDNEQYF. The CDR3 DNA sequence: TGTGCCAGCAATATAGGACGAGGGGACAATGAGCAGTACTTC. The chain uses TRBV12-3 or TRBV12-4 and TRBJ2-1; maybe TRBD1 (6 bases). The J call may be faulty, since TRBJ2-7 better matches the DNA end. This CDR3 is 14 amino acids long.

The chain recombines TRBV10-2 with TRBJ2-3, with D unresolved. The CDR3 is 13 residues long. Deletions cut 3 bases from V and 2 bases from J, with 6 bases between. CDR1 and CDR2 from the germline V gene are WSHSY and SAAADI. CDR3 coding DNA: TGCGCCAGCAGTGACCCACCCACAGATACGCAGTATTTT. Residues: CASSDPPTDTQYF.

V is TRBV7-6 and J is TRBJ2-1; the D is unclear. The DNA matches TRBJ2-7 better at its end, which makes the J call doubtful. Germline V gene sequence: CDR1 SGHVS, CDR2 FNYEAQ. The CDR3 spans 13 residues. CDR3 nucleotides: TGTGCCAGCAGCCCCCAAGACGGCTACGAGCAGTACTTC. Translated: CASSPQDGYEQYF.

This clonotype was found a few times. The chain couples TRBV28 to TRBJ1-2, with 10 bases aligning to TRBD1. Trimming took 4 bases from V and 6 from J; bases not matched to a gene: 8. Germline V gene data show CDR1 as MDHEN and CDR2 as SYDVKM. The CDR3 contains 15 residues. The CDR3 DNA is TGTGCCAGCAGTTCGCCGGGACAGGGGATCGATGGCTACACCTTC. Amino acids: CASSSPGQGIDGYTF.

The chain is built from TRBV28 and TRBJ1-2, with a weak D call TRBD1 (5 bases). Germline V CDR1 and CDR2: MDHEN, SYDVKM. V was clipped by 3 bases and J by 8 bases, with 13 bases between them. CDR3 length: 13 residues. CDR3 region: CASSFDTNRGYTF. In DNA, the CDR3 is TGTGCCAGCAGTTTCGACACGAACAGGGGCTACACCTTC.

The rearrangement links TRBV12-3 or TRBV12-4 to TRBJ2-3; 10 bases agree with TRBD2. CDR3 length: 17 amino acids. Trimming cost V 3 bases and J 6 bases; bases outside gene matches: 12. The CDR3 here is CASSFGETSGRRDTQYF. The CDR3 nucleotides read TGTGCCAGCAGTTTTGGAGAGACTAGCGGGCGGCGGGATACGCAGTATTTT.

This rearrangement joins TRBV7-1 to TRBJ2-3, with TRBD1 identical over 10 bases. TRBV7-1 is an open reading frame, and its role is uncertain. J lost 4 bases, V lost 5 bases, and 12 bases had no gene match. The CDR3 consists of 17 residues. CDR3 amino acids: CASSAVWDRGFADTQYF. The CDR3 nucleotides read TGTGCCAGCAGCGCAGTATGGGACAGGGGTTTCGCAGATACGCAGTATTTT.

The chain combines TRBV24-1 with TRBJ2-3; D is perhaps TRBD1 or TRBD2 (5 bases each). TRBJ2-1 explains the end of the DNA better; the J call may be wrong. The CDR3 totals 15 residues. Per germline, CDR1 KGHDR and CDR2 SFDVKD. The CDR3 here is CATSVRGHGIDEQFF. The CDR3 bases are TGTGCCACCAGTGTGCGAGGACACGGGATCGATGAGCAGTTCTTC.

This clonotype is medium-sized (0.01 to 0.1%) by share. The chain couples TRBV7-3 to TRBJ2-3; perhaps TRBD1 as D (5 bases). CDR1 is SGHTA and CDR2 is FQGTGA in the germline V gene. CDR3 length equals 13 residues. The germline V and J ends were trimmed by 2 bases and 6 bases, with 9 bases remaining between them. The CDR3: CASSLQGGDTQYF. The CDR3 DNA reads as TGTGCCAGCAGCTTACAGGGCGGCGATACGCAGTATTTT.

CDR3 bases: TGTGCCAGCTCGGGGGCTAGCGGCACAGATACGCAGTATTTT. Its protein product is CASSGASGTDTQYF. The chain recombines TRBV7-3 with TRBJ2-3; D might be TRBD1 or TRBD2, each matching 6 bases. The germline CDR1 and CDR2 sequences are SGHTA and FQGTGA. The V gene lost 8 bases and the J gene lost 1 base, with 13 bases spanning the gap. There are 14 residues in the CDR3.

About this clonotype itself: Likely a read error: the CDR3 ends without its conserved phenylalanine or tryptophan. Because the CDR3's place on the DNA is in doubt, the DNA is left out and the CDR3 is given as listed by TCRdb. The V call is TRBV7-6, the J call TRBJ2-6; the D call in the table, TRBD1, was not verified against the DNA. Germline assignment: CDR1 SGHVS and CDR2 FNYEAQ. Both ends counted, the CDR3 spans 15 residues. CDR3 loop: CASSHRGAYEQYFGA.

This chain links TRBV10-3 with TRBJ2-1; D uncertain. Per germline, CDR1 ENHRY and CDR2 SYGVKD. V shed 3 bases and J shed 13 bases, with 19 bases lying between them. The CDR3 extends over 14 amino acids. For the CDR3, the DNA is TGTGCCATCAGTGACACAGCCTACCAAGAGACCCAGTTCTTC. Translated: CAISDTAYQETQFF.

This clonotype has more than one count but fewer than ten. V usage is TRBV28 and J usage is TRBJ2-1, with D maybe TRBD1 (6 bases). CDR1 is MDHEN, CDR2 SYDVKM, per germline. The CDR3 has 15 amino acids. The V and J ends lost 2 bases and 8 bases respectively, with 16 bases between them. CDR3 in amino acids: CASSLNPGTSDEQFF. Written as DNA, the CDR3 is TGTGCCAGCAGTTTAAACCCGGGGACAAGTGATGAGCAGTTCTTC.

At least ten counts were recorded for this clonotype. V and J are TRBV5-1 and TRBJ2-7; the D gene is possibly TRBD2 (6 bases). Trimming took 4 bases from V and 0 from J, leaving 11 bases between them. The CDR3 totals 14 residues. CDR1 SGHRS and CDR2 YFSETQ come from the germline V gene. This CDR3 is CASSPGGSSYEQYF. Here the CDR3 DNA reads TGCGCCAGCAGCCCCGGGGGAAGCTCCTACGAGCAGTACTTC.

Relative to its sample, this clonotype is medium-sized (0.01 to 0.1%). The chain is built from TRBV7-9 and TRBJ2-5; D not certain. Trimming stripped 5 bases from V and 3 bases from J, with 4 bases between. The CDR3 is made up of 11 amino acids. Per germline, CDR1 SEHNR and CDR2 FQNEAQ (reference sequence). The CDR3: CASSPKETQYF. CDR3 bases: TGTGCCAGCAGCCCCAAAGAGACCCAGTACTTC.

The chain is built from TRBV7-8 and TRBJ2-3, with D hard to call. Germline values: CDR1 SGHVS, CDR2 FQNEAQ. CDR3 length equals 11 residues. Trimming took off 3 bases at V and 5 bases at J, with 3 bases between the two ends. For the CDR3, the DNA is TGTGCCAGCAGCTTTGGAGATACGCAGTATTTT. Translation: CASSFGDTQYF.

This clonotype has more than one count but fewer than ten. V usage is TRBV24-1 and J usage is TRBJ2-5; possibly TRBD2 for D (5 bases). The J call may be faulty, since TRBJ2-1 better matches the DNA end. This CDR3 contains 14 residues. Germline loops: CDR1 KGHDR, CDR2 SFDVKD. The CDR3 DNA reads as TGTGCCACCAGTGAGCGGGCCCCCATGGGTGAGCAGTTCTTC. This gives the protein CATSERAPMGEQFF.

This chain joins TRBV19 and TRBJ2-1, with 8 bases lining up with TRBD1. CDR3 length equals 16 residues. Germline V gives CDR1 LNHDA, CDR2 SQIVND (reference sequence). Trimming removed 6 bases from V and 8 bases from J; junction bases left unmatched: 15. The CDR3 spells CASSPPDRALFYEQFF. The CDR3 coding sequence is TGTGCCAGTAGCCCCCCGGACAGGGCTTTATTCTATGAGCAGTTCTTC.

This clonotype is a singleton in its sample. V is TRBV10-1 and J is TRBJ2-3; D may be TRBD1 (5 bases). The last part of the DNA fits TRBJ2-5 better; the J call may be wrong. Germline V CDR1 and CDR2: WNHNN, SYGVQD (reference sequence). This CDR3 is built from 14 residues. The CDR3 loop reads CASSETAPRGTQYF. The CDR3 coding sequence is TGCGCCAGCAGTGAGACTGCTCCAAGGGGGACCCAGTACTTC.

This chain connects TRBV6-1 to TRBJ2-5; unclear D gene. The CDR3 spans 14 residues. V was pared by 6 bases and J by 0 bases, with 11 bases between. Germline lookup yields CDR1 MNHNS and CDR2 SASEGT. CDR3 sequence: CASSPDGHQETQYF. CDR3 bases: TGTGCCAGCAGCCCGGACGGACACCAAGAGACCCAGTACTTC.